These 12 T cell receptor beta chains came from one sample sequenced in a study of T cell changes during pregnancy in multiple sclerosis. Assay: immunoSEQ multiplex PCR; the TCRdb copy retains only in-frame clones and omits some. In the table there are under 85,000 clones, roughly 90% of which are singletons. Sample: CD4+ T cells from peripheral blood mononuclear cells, taken in the third trimester of pregnancy. These receptors were collected from a female donor in good health, enrolled as a control in a pregnancy study.

This clone was counted once. This chain links TRBV19 with TRBJ2-3; no clear D. The CDR3 loop spans 15 amino acids. Trimming cost V 4 bases and J 3 bases, with 14 bases left between them. Germline V gives CDR1 LNHDA, CDR2 SQIVND (reference sequence). In nucleotides, the CDR3 is TGTGCCAGTAGTACCTCTGCGGTTGGAACAGATACGCAGTATTTT. Its translation: CASSTSAVGTDTQYF.

This clone was observed once. V is TRBV9 and J is TRBJ1-3, with TRBD1 matching 10 bases. The CDR3 extends over 13 amino acids. CDR1 and CDR2 from the germline V gene are SGDLS and YYNGEE. Unmatched junction bases numbered 3, after V lost 4 bases and J lost 8 bases. CDR3 loop: CASSPGQGDTIYF. The CDR3 DNA is TGTGCCAGCAGCCCCGGACAGGGGGACACCATATATTTT.

J is TRBJ1-2 and V is TRBV5-5; D is undetermined. The V end was cut by 0 bases, the J end by 6 bases, with 6 bases between. The germline V gene has CDR1 SGHKS and CDR2 YYEKEE (reference sequence). CDR3 size: 12 residues. The CDR3 sequence: CASSLGANGYTF. The CDR3, as DNA: TGTGCCAGCAGCTTGGGGGCTAATGGCTACACCTTC.

This sequence joins TRBV11-3 and TRBJ2-5; D call uncertain. Trimming left V 8 bases short and J 2 bases short, with 9 bases between. The CDR3 runs 12 residues. Per the germline V gene, CDR1 is SGHNT and CDR2 is YENEEA. The CDR3 DNA sequence: TGTGCCAGCGGCCCACAGCAAGAGACCCAGTACTTC. Its protein product is CASGPQQETQYF.

The gene calls are TRBV19 and TRBJ1-2, with 8 bases aligning to TRBD1. Germline V gene lookup returns CDR1 LNHDA and CDR2 SQIVND (reference sequence). V trimming: 4 bases; J trimming: 1 base; junction bases outside the gene matches: 2. The CDR3 runs 14 residues. The CDR3 sequence is CASSKDRGNYGYTF. The CDR3 DNA is TGTGCCAGTAGTAAAGACAGGGGTAACTATGGCTACACCTTC.

This clone came up once. The chain employs TRBV7-9 and TRBJ2-3; the D gene is possibly TRBD2 (5 bases). The CDR3 length is 17 residues. Between the trimmed V and J ends, which lost 5 bases and 2 bases, there was a span of 20 bases. Germline V gene sequence: CDR1 SEHNR, CDR2 FQNEAQ (reference sequence). The CDR3 region is CASSLDIQSGVTDTQYF. The CDR3 DNA sequence: TGTGCCAGCAGCCTAGATATTCAGAGCGGAGTCACAGATACGCAGTATTTT. The whole variable domain, remainder taken from reference TRBV7-9 and TRBJ2-3, is DTGVSQNPRHKITKRGQNVTFRCDPISEHNRLYWYRQTLGQGPEFLTYFQNEAQLEKSRLLSDRFSAERPKGSFSTLEIQRTEQGDSAMYLCASSLDIQSGVTDTQYFGPGTRLTVL.

The chain employs TRBV6-6 and TRBJ2-2, with D maybe TRBD1 (5 bases). The CDR3 loop spans 15 amino acids. Deletions cut 4 bases from V and 3 bases from J, with 12 bases between. Germline CDR1 MNHNY, CDR2 SVGAGI (reference sequence). CDR3 in amino acids: CASSFGLRDTGELFF. The CDR3 bases are TGTGCCAGCAGTTTTGGCCTCAGGGACACCGGGGAGCTGTTTTTT.

The chain joins TRBV19 to TRBJ1-2, with 9 bases identical to TRBD1. The CDR3 contains 13 residues. The ends lost 9 bases at V and 3 bases at J; junction bases unmatched: 5. Germline CDR1 is LNHDA and CDR2 is SQIVND (reference sequence). In DNA, the CDR3 is TGTGCCAGCCGGGGGACAGGGTACTATGGCTACACCTTC. Translation gives CASRGTGYYGYTF. Complete variable domain (other parts from reference TRBV19 and TRBJ1-2): DGGITQSPKYLFRKEGQNVTLSCEQNLNHDAMYWYRQDPGQGLRLIYYSQIVNDFQKGDIAEGYSVSREKKESFPLTVTSAQKNPTAFYLCASRGTGYYGYTFGSGTRLTVV.

The chain employs TRBV19 and TRBJ2-1; D perhaps matches TRBD2 (5 bases). The CDR3 is made up of 15 amino acids. V shed 4 bases and J shed 0 bases, with 10 bases lying between them. Germline CDR1 and CDR2: LNHDA and SQIVND (reference sequence). The CDR3 protein is CASSKTTSSYNEQFF. DNA for the CDR3: TGTGCCAGTAGTAAGACTACTAGCTCCTACAATGAGCAGTTCTTC.

This clone came up once. The chain carries TRBV4-2 and TRBJ1-2; D remains ambiguous. Germline V gene lookup returns CDR1 LGHNA and CDR2 YNFKEQ. V gave up 6 bases and J gave up 2 bases, with 13 bases separating them. The CDR3 extends over 14 amino acids. The CDR3 here is CASSFRQENYGYTF. The CDR3 DNA is TGTGCCAGCAGTTTCAGGCAGGAAAACTATGGCTACACCTTC.

This chain joins TRBV6-5 and TRBJ1-2; 11 bases are shared with TRBD1. The V segment lost 7 bases and the J segment 3 bases; nucleotides outside the gene matches: 4. The CDR3 runs 14 residues. In germline, CDR1 is MNHEY, CDR2 SVGAGI. The CDR3 nucleotides read TGTGCCAGCACCCGGACAGGGGGCGACTATGGCTACACCTTC. Translation: CASTRTGGDYGYTF.

This clone appeared once. The chain couples TRBV2 to TRBJ1-2, with D possibly matching TRBD1 (6 bases). V lost 6 bases and J 2 bases, leaving 10 bases between the germline ends. In germline, CDR1 is SNHLY, CDR2 FYNNEI. This CDR3 has 13 residues. This chain's CDR3 is CASSLGANYGYTF. The CDR3 DNA is TGTGCCAGCAGCTTGGGGGCGAACTATGGCTACACCTTC.